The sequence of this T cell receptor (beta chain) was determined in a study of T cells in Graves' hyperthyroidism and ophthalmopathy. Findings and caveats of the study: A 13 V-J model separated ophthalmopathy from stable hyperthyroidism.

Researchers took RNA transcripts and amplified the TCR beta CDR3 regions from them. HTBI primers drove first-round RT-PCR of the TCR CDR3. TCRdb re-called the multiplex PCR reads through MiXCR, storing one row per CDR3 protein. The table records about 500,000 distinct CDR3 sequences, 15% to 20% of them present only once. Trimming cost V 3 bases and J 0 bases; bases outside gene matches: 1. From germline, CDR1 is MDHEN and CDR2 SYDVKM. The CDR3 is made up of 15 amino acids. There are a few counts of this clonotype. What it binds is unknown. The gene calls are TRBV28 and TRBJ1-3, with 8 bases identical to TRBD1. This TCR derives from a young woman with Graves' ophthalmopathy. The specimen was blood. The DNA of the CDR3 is TGTGCCAGCAGTTTGACAGGGGTCTCTGGAAACACCATATATTTT. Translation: CASSLTGVSGNTIYF.